This T cell receptor (beta chain) was obtained from a study of blood T cell repertoires in COVID-19. Original data processing: Amplifying reference gene primers gave estimates of nucleated cell counts. Sequenced by immunoSEQ multiplex PCR; TCRdb stores in-frame clones only, minus some. V and J calls and clone size follow that table, whereas D and trimming were derived from the DNA. The sample lists about 150,000 clones; around 82% were seen once. The CDR3 contains 13 residues. Germline loops: CDR1 SNHLY, CDR2 FYNNEI. V lost 11 bases and J lost 1, with 14 bases in between. This clone has a single count.

The clonotype comes from a woman aged 45 to 65 who had recovered from COVID-19. The rearrangement uses TRBV2 and TRBJ1-1; the D gene is possibly TRBD1 (5 bases). Sequencing was carried out using PBMCs or T cells enriched from blood (not recorded which). CDR3 DNA: TGTGCCTCCGACCCCGACAGGAACACTGAAGCTTTCTTT. This gives the protein CASDPDRNTEAFF.